This T cell receptor beta chain was sequenced during a study of long-term antiretroviral therapy in people with HIV. Background on the study: Earliest sampling preceded the 2015 immediate-ART recommendation by about a decade.

Running of the v3.0 immunoSEQ assay took place at survey level. TCRdb's table, derived via immunoSEQ multiplex PCR, lists solely in-frame clones and lacks some. This sample has about 39,000 clones; around 83% occur once, and the top ten carry roughly 6.1%. Study-wide points: Pre-ART clonal expansion yielded clones that dominated the repertoire at all time points. ART preceded a rise in diversity that nonetheless stayed lower than in transplant donor controls.

The CDR3 has 13 residues. The V and J ends lost 2 bases and 10 bases respectively, with 12 bases between them. Germline loops: CDR1 SGHVS, CDR2 FNYEAQ. A remark on this clone: Antigen: not known.

Source: unsorted PBMCs, taken 3.1 years after starting antiretroviral therapy. The chain is built from TRBV7-6 and TRBJ2-1, with D perhaps being TRBD1 or TRBD2 (5 bases each). This sequence originates from a woman in her 50s with HIV. Written as DNA, the CDR3 is TGTGCCAGCAGCTTACTGGGGGTAGGGGAGCAGTTCTTC. Its protein is CASSLLGVGEQFF.